These 29 T cell receptor beta chains share one sample of origin, sequenced in a study of CD8 T cells in ankylosing spondylitis. TCRdb redid the calling of the 5' RACE reads with MiXCR, one entry per CDR3 protein. Among hundreds of thousands of distinct CDR3 sequences listed, roughly a quarter were seen once. Which antigens these TCRs recognize remains unknown. Regarding the study as a whole: A TCR beta motif of roughly 8 highly homologous variants appeared characteristic of ankylosing spondylitis blood.

The sequenced sample was blood, either unsorted or a sorted T cell fraction (not recorded which). These receptors were taken from a male donor with ankylosing spondylitis.

This rearrangement joins TRBV2 to TRBJ2-3; 7 bases fit TRBD2. The CDR3 spans 15 residues. The junction had 6 bases not matched to a gene; V was cut back by 4 bases and J by 2 bases. CDR1 SNHLY and CDR2 FYNNEI come from the germline V gene. The CDR3 DNA reads TGTGCCAGCAGTGGTAGAGCGGGAACCACAGATACGCAGTATTTT. Translated: CASSGRAGTTDTQYF.

This clonotype has only a few counts. V gene TRBV12-3 or TRBV12-4 combines with J gene TRBJ2-1, with D possibly matching TRBD2 (7 bases). CDR3 length equals 16 residues. Deletions cut 6 bases from V and 0 bases from J, with 15 bases between. The CDR3 loop reads CASSPGRGSSYNEQFF. CDR3 sequence (DNA): TGTGCCAGCAGCCCAGGGAGGGGGAGCTCCTACAATGAGCAGTTCTTC.

The chain employs TRBV6-2 or TRBV6-3 and TRBJ1-6; D is unresolved. Germline values: CDR1 MNHEY, CDR2 SVGEGT. Trimming left V 2 bases short and J 7 bases short, with 18 bases between. This CDR3 region has 17 residues. The DNA of the CDR3 is TGTGCCAGCAGTTACGAGAATACCCGATTTCGGAATTCACCCCTCCACTTT. It codes for CASSYENTRFRNSPLHF.

The genes are TRBV5-1 and TRBJ1-1; D perhaps matches TRBD1 (6 bases). Germline V lookup: CDR1 SGHRS, CDR2 YFSETQ. Trimming stripped 0 bases from V and 4 bases from J, with 16 bases between. CDR3 length equals 16 residues. The chain's CDR3 is CASSLVGGRAGTEAFF. DNA for the CDR3: TGCGCCAGCAGCTTGGTGGGGGGGCGGGCTGGCACTGAAGCTTTCTTT.

This clonotype has only a few counts. J is TRBJ1-4 and V is TRBV29-1; no reliable D call. Germline assignment: CDR1 SQVTM and CDR2 ANQGSEA. CDR3 length: 18 residues. V was cut by 1 base and J by 3 bases, with 21 bases left in between. The CDR3 nucleotides are TGCAGCGTTGAAGCCGAAGCGGCCGGGGAGATGGCTAATGAAAAACTGTTTTTT. Protein: CSVEAEAAGEMANEKLFF.

This clonotype has a single count. J is TRBJ2-3 and V is TRBV20-1; 9 nucleotides match TRBD2. The V gene's germline CDR1 is DFQATT and CDR2 SNEGSKA (reference sequence). The CDR3 runs 16 residues. Trimming removed 3 bases from V and 3 bases from J; junction bases left unmatched: 10. The CDR3 DNA sequence: TGCAGTGCTAGTTCGGCGGGAGGGCATAGAACAGATACGCAGTATTTT. This gives the protein CSASSAGGHRTDTQYF.

The chain links TRBV20-1 to TRBJ2-3, with TRBD2 matching 9 bases. CDR1 and CDR2 from the germline V gene are DFQATT and SNEGSKA (reference sequence). V lost 7 bases, J lost 1 base, and 3 bases stayed unmatched. This CDR3 spans 13 amino acids. The CDR3 nucleotides are TGCAGTGGAATAGCGGGAGGCACAGATACGCAGTATTTT. Protein sequence: CSGIAGGTDTQYF.

The table lists this clonotype with a few counts. CDR3 region: CASSMGQYTDTQYF. The CDR3 coding sequence is TGTGCCAGCAGCATGGGACAGTACACAGATACGCAGTATTTT. The rearrangement joins TRBV12-3 or TRBV12-4 to TRBJ2-3, with 7 bases that match TRBD1. The CDR3 sequence is 14 residues long. V lost 6 bases, J lost 2 bases, and 5 bases stayed unmatched.

This chain joins TRBV5-6 and TRBJ1-4; D gene uncertain. Germline CDR1 reads SGHDT; CDR2 reads YYEEEE. V gave up 0 bases and J gave up 5 bases, with 11 bases separating them. The CDR3 extends over 15 amino acids. CDR3 DNA sequence: TGTGCCAGCAGCTTGGGGGTGGATCGGAATGAAAAACTGTTTTTT. Translating it yields CASSLGVDRNEKLFF.

The V and J genes are TRBV24-1 and TRBJ1-2; D ambiguous. The CDR3 loop spans 14 amino acids. V was shortened by 2 bases and J by 4 bases, with 10 bases between the two germline ends. In germline, CDR1 is KGHDR, CDR2 SFDVKD. The CDR3 sequence is CATSDSGEGYGYTF. DNA for the CDR3: TGTGCCACCAGTGATTCCGGGGAGGGCTATGGCTACACCTTC.

This clonotype has more than one count but fewer than ten. The V gene is TRBV20-1, the J gene TRBJ2-7; 7 bases are a match to TRBD2. Germline-derived CDR1 and CDR2 are DFQATT and SNEGSKA (reference sequence). V gave up 5 bases and J gave up 0 bases; unmatched junction bases: 7. The CDR3 loop spans 14 amino acids. The CDR3: CSAHQRDRSYEQYF. The DNA of the CDR3 is TGCAGTGCTCATCAGCGGGACCGCTCCTACGAGCAGTACTTC.

The chain employs TRBV5-5 and TRBJ2-1; 7 bases align to TRBD1. V shed 4 bases, J shed 10 bases, and the junction held 14 bases outside the gene matches. The CDR3 has 15 amino acids. Germline V gives CDR1 SGHKS, CDR2 YYEKEE (reference sequence). CDR3 sequence (DNA): TGTGCCAGCAGCCCTGACACACTGACAGGGAGCGAGCAGTTCTTC. It specifies CASSPDTLTGSEQFF.

Note on this clonotype: Here the CDR3 omits its conserved ending phenylalanine or tryptophan, so a read error is the likely source. The chain has TRBV12-3 or TRBV12-4 and TRBJ1-1; D remains ambiguous. V dropped 8 bases and J dropped 4 bases, with 8 bases sitting between them. This CDR3 is built from 11 residues. The CDR3 region is CASQTSTEAFS. CDR3 bases: TGTGCCAGCCAAACCAGCACTGAAGCTTTCTCT.

On this clonotype: It may be a read error: a sequence one base away is much more abundant. The CDR3 nucleotides are TGTGCCAGCAGTTGGGTCGAAACCAAAAACATTCAGTACTTC. As protein: CASSWVETKNIQYF. The chain recombines TRBV12-3 or TRBV12-4 with TRBJ2-4; D is uncertain. The length of the CDR3 is 14 residues. V was pared by 4 bases and J by 2 bases, with 9 bases between.

In DNA form, the CDR3 reads TGCGCCACCGGGGGGGGAACCGGGGAGCTGTTTTTT. Its translation is CATGGGTGELFF. J is TRBJ2-2 and V is TRBV10-1, with 8 bases fitting TRBD2. With 10 bases clipped from V and 5 bases from J, the junction kept 3 bases outside the gene matches. The V gene's germline CDR1 is WNHNN and CDR2 SYGVQD (reference sequence). The CDR3 has 12 residues.

The J gene is TRBJ1-1, the V gene TRBV5-6; D gene ambiguous. Germline lookup yields CDR1 SGHDT and CDR2 YYEEEE. This CDR3 contains 12 residues. V lost 1 base to trimming and J lost 8 bases, with 9 bases between them. In DNA, the CDR3 is TGTGCCAGCAGCTTGATCGGTGGCGAAGCTTTCTTT. Its protein is CASSLIGGEAFF. The entire variable domain, with the rest obtained from reference TRBV5-6 and TRBJ1-1, is as follows: DAGVTQSPTHLIKTRGQQVTLRCSPKSGHDTVSWYQQALGQGPQFIFQYYEEEERQRGNFPDRFSGHQFPNYSSELNVNALLLGDSALYLCASSLIGGEAFFGQGTRLTVV.

Only a few counts were recorded for this clonotype. The chain couples TRBV12-3 or TRBV12-4 to TRBJ2-1, with D maybe TRBD2 (6 bases). V lost 3 bases and J 6 bases, leaving 18 bases between the germline ends. CDR3 length: 16 amino acids. CDR3 region: CASSLPGTYSSNEQFF. The CDR3, as DNA: TGTGCCAGCAGTTTGCCCGGGACTTATTCGTCCAATGAGCAGTTCTTC.

The rearrangement joins TRBV6-6 to TRBJ2-5, with D unclear. V lost 4 bases and J 9 bases, leaving 9 bases between the germline ends. Per germline, CDR1 MNHNY and CDR2 SVGAGI (reference sequence). The CDR3 consists of 11 residues. The CDR3 DNA reads TGTGCCAGCAGTTCGGGTGAGGCCCAGTACTTC. Protein product: CASSSGEAQYF.

This clonotype was counted between two and nine times. The rearrangement uses TRBV12-3 or TRBV12-4 and TRBJ2-3; 8 bases map to TRBD2. There are 13 residues in the CDR3. The J segment lost 8 bases and the V segment lost 5 bases, leaving 6 bases of the junction unmatched. As DNA, the CDR3 is TGTGCCAGCAGTACCTCGGGAGGGGGTACGCAGTATTTT. Encoded protein: CASSTSGGGTQYF.

This clonotype was counted between two and nine times. The V call is TRBV20-1, the J call TRBJ2-7; 8 bases agree with TRBD1. V shed 5 bases, J shed 0 bases, and the junction held 9 bases outside the gene matches. CDR1 is DFQATT and CDR2 is SNEGSKA in the germline V gene (reference sequence). This CDR3 region has 15 residues. CDR3 in DNA: TGCAGTGCTGGGCCCCGGGACAGGAACTCCTACGAGCAGTACTTC. Translation: CSAGPRDRNSYEQYF.

DNA for the CDR3: TGTGCCAGCTCAGAGACCGGGACAGGGGAGCAGTACGTC. It yields the protein CASSETGTGEQYV. This chain uses TRBV18 with TRBJ2-7; 9 nucleotides align to TRBD1. This CDR3 contains 13 residues. The J segment lost 7 bases and the V segment lost 5 bases, leaving 6 bases of the junction unmatched. The germline V gene encodes CDR1 KGHSH and CDR2 LQKENI.

The chain is built from TRBV5-1 and TRBJ2-5; 11 bases agree with TRBD2. The CDR3 loop spans 17 amino acids. V lost 1 base, J lost 4 bases, and 9 bases stayed unmatched. The germline gives CDR1 SGHRS, CDR2 YFSETQ. The DNA for the CDR3 is TGCGCCAGCAGCTTGAGAAAACTAGCGGGAGCGGCAGAGACCCAGTACTTC. Translating it yields CASSLRKLAGAAETQYF.

This clonotype was counted a few times. This rearrangement joins TRBV4-2 to TRBJ2-2, with 11 bases identical to TRBD2. Trimming cost V 4 bases and J 7 bases; bases outside gene matches: 11. Germline V gives CDR1 LGHNA, CDR2 YNFKEQ. CDR3 length equals 17 residues. The CDR3 nucleotides read TGTGCCAGCAGCCCCGCCTTAGGTAGCGGGAGGGGCGGGGAGCTGTTTTTT. This encodes CASSPALGSGRGGELFF.

V gene TRBV7-2 combines with J gene TRBJ1-1, with D possibly TRBD1 on 5 matching bases. CDR3 length: 14 amino acids. CDR1 is SGHTA and CDR2 is FQGNSA in the germline V gene. Trimming left V 4 bases short and J 5 bases short, with 14 bases between. In DNA form, the CDR3 reads TGTGCCAGCAGCTGGCCAGGCCGGGGGACTGAAGCTTTCTTT. It codes for CASSWPGRGTEAFF.

The V and J genes are TRBV7-9 and TRBJ1-2; D is undetermined. This CDR3 has 15 amino acids. V lost 2 bases, J lost 5 bases, and 15 bases lay in between. CDR1 SEHNR and CDR2 FQNEAQ come from the germline V gene (reference sequence). CDR3 sequence reads: CASSLSGPGLYGYTF. CDR3 coding DNA: TGTGCCAGCAGCTTAAGCGGGCCGGGATTATATGGCTACACCTTC.

V and J are TRBV20-1 and TRBJ1-6; TRBD1 agrees at 10 bases. CDR3 length equals 15 residues. The J segment lost 7 bases and the V segment lost 5 bases, leaving 8 bases of the junction unmatched. Germline V gene data show CDR1 as DFQATT and CDR2 as SNEGSKA (reference sequence). The CDR3 loop is CSAHPGTGENSPLHF. As DNA, the CDR3 is TGCAGTGCTCACCCCGGGACAGGGGAAAATTCACCCCTCCACTTT.

The V call is TRBV7-8, the J call TRBJ2-1, with 9 bases matching TRBD2. V lost 6 bases and J lost 9; bases outside the gene matches: 12. Germline-derived CDR1 and CDR2 are SGHVS and FQNEAQ. CDR3 length equals 15 residues. This CDR3 is CASSWASGTGGEQFF. DNA of the CDR3: TGTGCCAGCAGTTGGGCTAGCGGGACCGGCGGTGAGCAGTTCTTC. The whole variable domain, filled in from reference TRBV7-8 and TRBJ2-1, reads GAGVSQSPRYKVAKRGQDVALRCDPISGHVSLFWYQQALGQGPEFLTYFQNEAQLDKSGLPSDRFFAERPEGSVSTLKIQRTQQEDSAVYLCASSWASGTGGEQFFGPGTRLTVL.

The J gene is TRBJ2-6, the V gene TRBV3-1; 9 bases fit TRBD2. The CDR3 spans 19 residues. In germline, CDR1 is LGHDT, CDR2 YNNKEL (reference sequence). V gave up 3 bases and J gave up 0 bases; unmatched junction bases: 9. Written as DNA, the CDR3 is TGTGCCAGCAGCCACTTGGGACTAGCAGCGAGCTCTGGGGCCAACGTCCTGACTTTC. This translates into CASSHLGLAASSGANVLTF.

The J gene is TRBJ2-2, the V gene TRBV30; TRBD1 agrees at 9 bases. Trimming at V came to 7 bases and at J to 0 bases, leaving 9 bases not matched to a gene. CDR3 length: 16 amino acids. Germline V gene sequence: CDR1 GTSNPN, CDR2 SVGIG (reference sequence). The CDR3 region has the DNA TGTGCCTTGGACAGGGGCGCTAGTACGAACACCGGGGAGCTGTTTTTT. Residues: CALDRGASTNTGELFF.